This passage covers 15 T cell receptor beta chains from one sample sequenced in a study of T cell changes during pregnancy in multiple sclerosis. Assay: immunoSEQ multiplex PCR; the TCRdb copy retains only in-frame clones and omits some. This sample has some 41,000 clones, with 90% found just once. The specimen comprised CD8+ T cells from peripheral blood mononuclear cells, sampled in the first trimester of pregnancy. These receptors were obtained from a female donor with multiple sclerosis, enrolled in a pregnancy study.

This clone was detected once. Written as DNA, the CDR3 is TGTGCCAGCAGTGAAAGGAGATCCTACGAGCAGTACTTC. Amino acid sequence: CASSERRSYEQYF. V gene TRBV2 combines with J gene TRBJ2-7; the D is unclear. This CDR3 contains 13 residues. Deletions cut 2 bases from V and 1 base from J, with 6 bases between. Germline-derived CDR1 and CDR2 are SNHLY and FYNNEI.

The chain couples TRBV15 to TRBJ2-6; tentative D call: TRBD2 (5 bases). The CDR3 consists of 16 residues. Trimming cost V 0 bases and J 0 bases, with 6 bases left between them. The V gene's germline CDR1 is LNHNV and CDR2 YYDKDF (reference sequence). The CDR3 region has the DNA TGTGCCACCAGCAGAGATCGGGGCTCTGGGGCCAACGTCCTGACTTTC. Its translation is CATSRDRGSGANVLTF.

The V gene is TRBV5-4, the J gene TRBJ2-5; D perhaps matches TRBD2 (7 bases). The CDR3 contains 16 residues. With 3 bases removed from V and 2 bases from J, the gap between germline ends came to 17 bases. Germline-derived CDR1 and CDR2 are SGHNT and YYREEE (reference sequence). DNA for the CDR3: TGTGCCAGCAGCTCGGGGGAGGGGGGTCGACAAGAGACCCAGTACTTC. Protein product: CASSSGEGGRQETQYF.

The CDR3 DNA is TGCGCCAGCAGCCAAGTGGGGGGATCGGACACTGAAGCTTTCTTT. This encodes CASSQVGGSDTEAFF. The chain uses TRBV4-1 and TRBJ1-1, with D possibly matching TRBD1 (5 bases). This CDR3 is 15 amino acids long. V shed 1 base and J shed 3 bases, with 12 bases lying between them. CDR1 and CDR2 (germline): MGHRA, YSYEKL.

The CDR3 spells CASSKGQDENSGF. The CDR3 nucleotides are TGTGCCAGCAGCAAAGGACAGGACGAAAATTCGGGCTTT. The V gene is TRBV21-1, the J gene TRBJ1-1; TRBD1 is the table's D call and was not checked against the DNA. TRBV21-1 is listed as a pseudogene. The CDR3 is 13 amino acids.

This clone was observed a single time. This chain links TRBV2 with TRBJ2-7; 9 bases map to TRBD2. Trimming took 7 bases from V and 0 from J; bases not matched to a gene: 16. Germline V gives CDR1 SNHLY, CDR2 FYNNEI. This CDR3 spans 18 amino acids. CDR3 loop: CASTDGKAGGLSSYEQYF. Here the CDR3 DNA reads TGTGCCAGCACCGACGGGAAAGCGGGAGGCCTAAGCTCCTACGAGCAGTACTTC. Variable domain in full (rest from reference TRBV2 and TRBJ2-7): EPEVTQTPSHQVTQMGQEVILRCVPISNHLYFYWYRQILGQKVEFLVSFYNNEISEKSEIFDDQFSVERPDGSNFTLKIRSTKLEDSAMYFCASTDGKAGGLSSYEQYFGPGTRLTVT.

This rearrangement joins TRBV7-3 to TRBJ2-5, with 7 positions matching TRBD1. J was trimmed by 4 bases and V by 0 bases; bases with no gene match: 5. CDR1 and CDR2 from the germline V gene are SGHTA and FQGTGA. The CDR3 runs to 15 residues. CDR3 loop: CASSLTTGLGETQYF. CDR3 DNA sequence: TGTGCCAGCAGCTTAACGACAGGGTTGGGAGAGACCCAGTACTTC.

The chain uses TRBV2 and TRBJ2-5, with TRBD2 matching 7 bases. With V trimmed by 4 bases and J by 5 bases, 10 bases remained unmatched. The CDR3 is 15 residues long. Germline loops: CDR1 SNHLY, CDR2 FYNNEI. CDR3 coding DNA: TGTGCCAGCAGTGTGGGCGGGAGTACGATGGAGACCCAGTACTTC. Residues: CASSVGGSTMETQYF.

The chain has TRBV5-1 and TRBJ1-5, with 9 positions matching TRBD1. V gave up 0 bases and J gave up 5 bases; unmatched junction bases: 0. This CDR3 is 14 amino acids long. Germline CDR1 SGHRS, CDR2 YFSETQ. The CDR3 reads CASSLGQGDQPQHF. The CDR3 region has the DNA TGCGCCAGCAGCTTGGGACAGGGGGATCAGCCCCAGCATTTT.

CDR3 sequence reads: CASLRDEHSTGELFF. The CDR3 region has the DNA TGTGCCAGCCTTCGGGATGAACACTCTACCGGGGAGCTGTTTTTT. The chain joins TRBV7-9 to TRBJ2-2, with a possible D match to TRBD2 (5 bases). V was shortened by 8 bases and J by 5 bases, with 18 bases between the two germline ends. CDR3 length equals 15 residues. Germline assignment: CDR1 SEHNR and CDR2 FQNEAQ (reference sequence). Together with reference TRBV7-9 and TRBJ2-2, the CDR3 gives the full variable domain: DTGVSQNPRHKITKRGQNVTFRCDPISEHNRLYWYRQTLGQGPEFLTYFQNEAQLEKSRLLSDRFSAERPKGSFSTLEIQRTEQGDSAMYLCASLRDEHSTGELFFGEGSRLTVL.

This sequence joins TRBV2 and TRBJ1-5, with 9 bases aligning to TRBD1. The CDR3 length is 14 residues. V lost 6 bases to trimming and J lost 2 bases; unmatched junction nucleotides: 2. CDR1 and CDR2 from the germline V gene are SNHLY and FYNNEI. CDR3 sequence (DNA): TGTGCCAGCAGACGGACAGGGGGCAATCAGCCCCAGCATTTT. Translated, it gives CASRRTGGNQPQHF. Full variable domain (rest looked up from reference TRBV2 and TRBJ1-5): EPEVTQTPSHQVTQMGQEVILRCVPISNHLYFYWYRQILGQKVEFLVSFYNNEISEKSEIFDDQFSVERPDGSNFTLKIRSTKLEDSAMYFCASRRTGGNQPQHFGDGTRLSIL.

The chain uses TRBV6-4 and TRBJ1-5, with TRBD1 as a possible D gene (6 bases). This CDR3 contains 15 residues. V was trimmed by 5 bases and J by 4 bases, leaving 15 bases between them. Germline lookup yields CDR1 MRHNA and CDR2 SNTAGT. CDR3 residues: CASSRGFGWNQPQHF. The DNA for the CDR3 is TGTGCCAGCAGTAGGGGGTTTGGCTGGAATCAGCCCCAGCATTTT.

The chain couples TRBV7-6 to TRBJ2-7, with TRBD2 identical over 8 bases. The CDR3 is 16 residues long. The ends lost 4 bases at V and 4 bases at J; junction bases unmatched: 12. CDR1 SGHVS and CDR2 FNYEAQ come from the germline V gene. The CDR3 loop is CASSSLTAGGGYEQYF. CDR3 bases: TGTGCCAGCAGCTCCCTTACGGCGGGGGGCGGGTACGAGCAGTACTTC.

V gene TRBV27 combines with J gene TRBJ2-7; tentative D call: TRBD2 (5 bases). The V gene lost 2 bases and the J gene lost 2 bases, with 7 bases spanning the gap. Germline V gene lookup returns CDR1 MNHEY and CDR2 SMNVEV (reference sequence). The CDR3 covers 13 residues. The DNA for the CDR3 is TGTGCCAGCAGTTTAACGGGAACCTACGAGCAGTACTTC. Translated, it gives CASSLTGTYEQYF.

This clone has just one count. This rearrangement joins TRBV7-6 to TRBJ1-1; D is perhaps TRBD1 (5 bases). The CDR3 is made up of 13 amino acids. Germline V lookup: CDR1 SGHVS, CDR2 FNYEAQ. The V end was cut by 1 base, the J end by 7 bases, with 10 bases between. CDR3 region: CASSLGEDSEAFF. The CDR3 DNA sequence: TGTGCCAGCAGCTTAGGGGAAGACAGTGAAGCTTTCTTT.